Following are 2 T cell receptor beta chains from one sample sequenced in a study of blood T cells in healthy people across ages. With a J-beta primer mix and a sample-barcoded 5' primer, a second PCR ran about 6 to 11 cycles. TCRdb re-analysed the 5' RACE reads in MiXCR, keeping a single row per CDR3 protein. The data hold a few hundred thousand distinct CDR3 sequences, with 50% to 60% observed a single time. The sequencing input was blood. These receptors were taken from a man aged 55 to 69 in good health.

This clonotype was seen a handful of times. The genes are TRBV28 and TRBJ2-7; TRBD1 aligns across 7 bases. V lost 1 base, J lost 6 bases, and 6 bases stayed unmatched. CDR3 length: 14 amino acids. Per germline, CDR1 MDHEN and CDR2 SYDVKM. CDR3 coding DNA: TGTGCCAGCAGTTTATTGACAGGGATGTCCGAGCAGTACTTC. Protein: CASSLLTGMSEQYF.

V usage is TRBV7-2 and J usage is TRBJ2-5; 9 bases match TRBD1. CDR3 size: 15 residues. J gave up 3 bases and V 1 base, and 3 bases lay outside the gene matches. Germline CDR1 SGHTA, CDR2 FQGNSA. The CDR3 nucleotides read TGTGCCAGCAGCTTAGGGGACAGGGATGAAGAGACCCAGTACTTC. This encodes CASSLGDRDEETQYF.